This is a list of T cell receptor beta chains from one sample in a study of cytomegalovirus exposure and HLA in healthy donors. Repertoires were generated with immunoSEQ multiplex PCR, while TCRdb's copy carries only in-frame clones and drops some. This sample's clone table lists approximately 190,000 clones. The sequencing input was PBMCs. The receptors originated from a boy under 18 in good health and CMV-seronegative. Both conserved end residues are part of each CDR3. D genes are given only for firm matches.

TRBD2,TRBJ2-7,TRBV7-2,17,CASSQGVAGAVYYEQYF
NA,TRBJ2-2,TRBV6-5,14,CASKSGANTWELFF
NA,TRBJ1-2,TRBV28,13,CASSPRVSRGYTF
NA,NA,TRBV6-6,14,CASSYTEGGSEQYF
TRBD2,TRBJ2-2,TRBV9,14,CASVPGLDTGELFF
TRBD2,TRBJ2-1,TRBV7-9,15,CASSPRTSDYNEQFF
TRBD2,TRBJ2-1,TRBV9,14,CASSWRGGLNEQFF
NA,TRBJ2-7,TRBV27,13,CASSVRVTYEQYF
TRBD2,TRBJ2-3,TRBV19,14,CASSRGDSTDTQYF
NA,TRBJ1-6,TRBV7-2,14,CASSLAGRGSPLHF
NA,TRBJ1-6,TRBV27,16,CASSLSGSSYNSPLHF
NA,TRBJ1-3,TRBV4-3,15,CASSLEDSSGNTIYF
NA,TRBJ2-5,TRBV30,12,CAWTKDSKTQYF
TRBD2,TRBJ2-3,TRBV7-2,16,CASSSLSGGAEYTQYF
TRBD2,TRBJ2-7,TRBV5-1,16,CASSLSSSGVSYEQYF
TRBD1,TRBJ2-7,TRBV19,14,CASSIGQGAYEQYF
NA,TRBJ1-2,TRBV30,12,CAWSPGSFGYTF
NA,TRBJ1-1,TRBV2,13,CASADSQNTEAFF
TRBD1,TRBJ1-5,TRBV30,12,CAWGGAGTGVHF
NA,TRBJ1-3,TRBV9,13,CASRGGAGNTIYF
TRBD1,TRBJ1-1,TRBV30,13,CAWSLGQGAEAFF
NA,TRBJ2-7,TRBV6-5,12,CASSYPGNEQYF
TRBD2,TRBJ2-3,TRBV28,18,CASSYGLAGVTSTDTQYF
TRBD2,TRBJ2-1,TRBV7-3,12,CASSVTSGAAFF
TRBD1,TRBJ2-7,TRBV5-4,14,CASSPGQGSYEQYF
NA,TRBJ1-2,TRBV19,15,CASSIDRLQGDGYTF
NA,TRBJ1-1,TRBV5-4,13,CATREWMNTEAFF
TRBD1,TRBJ1-3,TRBV6-5,15,CASSSRDRLPWAIYF
NA,TRBJ1-3,TRBV30,12,CAKSGVGNTIYF
TRBD2,TRBJ2-7,TRBV19,16,CASSINGRGSSYEQYF
TRBD1,TRBJ1-1,TRBV5-1,16,CASSTDRGGLVTEAFF
NA,TRBJ2-7,TRBV29-1,14,CSVEGWDSAYEQYF
NA,TRBJ2-1,TRBV9,16,CASSSSRAGPYNEQFF
NA,TRBJ1-5,TRBV7-8,15,CASTLSPGDNQPQHF
NA,TRBJ1-3,TRBV4-1,17,CASSQSPPGAGGNTIYF
NA,TRBJ1-5,TRBV6-5,15,CASSASAGRDQPQHF
TRBD2,TRBJ2-7,TRBV4-1,16,CASSPGGVAGAYEQYF
TRBD1,TRBJ1-1,TRBV28,14,CASSLGQGNTEAFF
NA,TRBJ1-1,TRBV9,13,CASSEGGGTEAFF
NA,TRBJ2-3,TRBV9,15,CASSVALGRTDTQYF
NA,TRBJ2-3,TRBV2,11,CASSERDTQYF
TRBD1,TRBJ1-4,TRBV27,14,CAPIQGVRNEKLFF
NA,TRBJ1-6,TRBV5-4,12,CASSLRGSPLHF
TRBD2,TRBJ2-1,TRBV28,15,CASSAYGTIDPEQFF
NA,TRBJ2-1,TRBV7-3,14,CASSLTHPYNEQFF
NA,TRBJ1-2,TRBV7-2,13,CASSLSQGRGYTF
TRBD2,TRBJ2-1,TRBV9,18,CASSLRNSGAGGYNEQFF
TRBD2,TRBJ2-2,TRBV5-1,16,CASSGAGGPGTGELFF
NA,TRBJ1-3,TRBV19,18,CASSRAGVPGMAGNTIYF
NA,TRBJ2-5,TRBV2,14,CASVQGGHQETQYF
NA,TRBJ2-7,TRBV6-1,16,CASSERGLGDSYEQYF
TRBD1,TRBJ1-5,TRBV2,14,CASSEQGQGQPQHF
NA,TRBJ2-5,TRBV27,14,CASSRRGAQETQYF
NA,TRBJ2-5,TRBV5-6,14,CASSPRGGEETQYF